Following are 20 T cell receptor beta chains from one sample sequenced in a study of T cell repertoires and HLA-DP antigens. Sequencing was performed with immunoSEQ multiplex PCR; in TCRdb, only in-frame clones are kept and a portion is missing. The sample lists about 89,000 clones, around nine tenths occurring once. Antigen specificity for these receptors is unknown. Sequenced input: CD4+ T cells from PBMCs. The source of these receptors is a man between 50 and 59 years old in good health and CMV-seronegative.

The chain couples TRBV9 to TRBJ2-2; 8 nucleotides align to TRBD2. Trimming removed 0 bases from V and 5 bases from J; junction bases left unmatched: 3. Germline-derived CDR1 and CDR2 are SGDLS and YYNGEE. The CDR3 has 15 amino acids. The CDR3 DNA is TGTGCCAGCAGCGTAGCGGGGGGGAGGACCGGGGAGCTGTTTTTT. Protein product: CASSVAGGRTGELFF. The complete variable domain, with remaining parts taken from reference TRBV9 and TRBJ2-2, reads DSGVTQTPKHLITATGQRVTLRCSPRSGDLSVYWYQQSLDQGLQFLIQYYNGEERAKGNILERFSAQQFPDLHSELNLSSLELGDSALYFCASSVAGGRTGELFFGEGSRLTVL.

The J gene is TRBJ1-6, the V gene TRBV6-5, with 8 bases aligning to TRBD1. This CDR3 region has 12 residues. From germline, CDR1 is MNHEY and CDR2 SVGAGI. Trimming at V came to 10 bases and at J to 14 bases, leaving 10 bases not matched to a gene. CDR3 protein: CATGQGRRALHF. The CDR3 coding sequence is TGTGCCACCGGACAGGGTCGAAGGGCCCTCCACTTT.

The CDR3 sequence is CAWAKRAGGGEAFF. Written as DNA, the CDR3 is TGTGCCTGGGCTAAAAGAGCAGGGGGCGGTGAAGCTTTCTTT. J is TRBJ1-1 and V is TRBV30, with 8 bases matching TRBD1. This CDR3 has 14 amino acids. Germline assignment: CDR1 GTSNPN and CDR2 SVGIG (reference sequence). Germline trimming cut 5 bases from V and 7 bases from J; bases unmatched to any gene: 12. Supplemented by reference TRBV30 and TRBJ1-1, the full variable domain reads SQTIHQWPATLVQPVGSPLSLECTVEGTSNPNLYWYRQAAGRGLQLLFYSVGIGQISSEVPQNLSASRPQDRQFILSSKKLLLSDSGFYLCAWAKRAGGGEAFFGQGTRLTVV.

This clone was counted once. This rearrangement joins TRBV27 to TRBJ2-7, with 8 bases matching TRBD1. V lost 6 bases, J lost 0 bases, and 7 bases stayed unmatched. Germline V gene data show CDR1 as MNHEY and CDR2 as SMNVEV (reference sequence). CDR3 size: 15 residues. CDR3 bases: TGTGCCAGCAGCTACCGGACAGGGAGCTCCTACGAGCAGTACTTC. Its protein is CASSYRTGSSYEQYF.

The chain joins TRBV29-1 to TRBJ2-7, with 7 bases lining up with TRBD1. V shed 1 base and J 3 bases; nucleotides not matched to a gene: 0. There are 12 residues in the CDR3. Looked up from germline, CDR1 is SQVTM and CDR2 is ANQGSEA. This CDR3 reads CSVEGQGYEQYF. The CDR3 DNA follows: TGCAGCGTTGAAGGACAGGGCTACGAGCAGTACTTC.

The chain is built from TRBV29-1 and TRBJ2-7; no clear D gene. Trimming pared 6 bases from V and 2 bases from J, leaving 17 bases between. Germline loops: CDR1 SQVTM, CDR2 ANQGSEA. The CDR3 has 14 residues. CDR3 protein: CSVRTYQTPYEQYF. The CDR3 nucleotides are TGCAGCGTCCGGACCTACCAAACCCCCTACGAGCAGTACTTC.

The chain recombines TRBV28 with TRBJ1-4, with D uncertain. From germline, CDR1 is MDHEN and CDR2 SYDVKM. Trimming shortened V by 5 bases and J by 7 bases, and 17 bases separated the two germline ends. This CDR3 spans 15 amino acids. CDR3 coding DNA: TGTGCCAGCAGTCCACAAACGACCCTGGGTGAAAAACTGTTTTTT. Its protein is CASSPQTTLGEKLFF.

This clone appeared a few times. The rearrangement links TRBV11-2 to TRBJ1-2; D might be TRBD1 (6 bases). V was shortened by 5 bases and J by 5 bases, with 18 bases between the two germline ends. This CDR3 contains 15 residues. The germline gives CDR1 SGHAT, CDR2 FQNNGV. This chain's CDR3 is CASSPWTDGPYGYTF. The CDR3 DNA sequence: TGTGCCAGCAGCCCATGGACAGACGGTCCTTATGGCTACACCTTC.

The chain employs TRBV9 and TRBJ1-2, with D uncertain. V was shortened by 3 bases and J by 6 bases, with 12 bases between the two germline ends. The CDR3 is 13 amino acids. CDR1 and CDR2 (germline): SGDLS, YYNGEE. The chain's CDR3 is CASSGTNGDGYTF. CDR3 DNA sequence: TGTGCCAGCAGCGGGACGAACGGGGATGGCTACACCTTC.

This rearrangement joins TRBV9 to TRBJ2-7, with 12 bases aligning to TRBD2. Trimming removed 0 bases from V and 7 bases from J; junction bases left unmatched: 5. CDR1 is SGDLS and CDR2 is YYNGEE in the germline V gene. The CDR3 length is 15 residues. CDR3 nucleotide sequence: TGTGCCAGCAGCGTAGGACTAGCGGGAGAATGGGAGCAGTACTTC. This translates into CASSVGLAGEWEQYF.

The CDR3 DNA reads as TGCGCCAGCAGCTTGGGCCAGGGTCGCCAAAGAAGGCAGTTCTTC. Amino acid sequence: CASSLGQGRQRRQFF. The chain combines TRBV5-1 with TRBJ2-1; a weak D match, TRBD1 (5 bases). Germline V gene sequence: CDR1 SGHRS, CDR2 YFSETQ. V lost 0 bases and J 12 bases, leaving 19 bases between the germline ends. CDR3 size: 15 residues.

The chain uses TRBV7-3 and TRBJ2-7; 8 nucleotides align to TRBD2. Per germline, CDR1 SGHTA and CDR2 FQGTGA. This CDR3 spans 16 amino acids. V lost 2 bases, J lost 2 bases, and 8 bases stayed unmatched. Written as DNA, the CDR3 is TGTGCCAGCAGCTTAGGAATCGGGGGGGCACCCTACGAGCAGTACTTC. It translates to CASSLGIGGAPYEQYF. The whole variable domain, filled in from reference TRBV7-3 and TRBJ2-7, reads GAGVSQTPSNKVTEKGKYVELRCDPISGHTALYWYRQSLGQGPEFLIYFQGTGAADDSGLPNDRFFAVRPEGSVSTLKIQRTERGDSAVYLCASSLGIGGAPYEQYFGPGTRLTVT.

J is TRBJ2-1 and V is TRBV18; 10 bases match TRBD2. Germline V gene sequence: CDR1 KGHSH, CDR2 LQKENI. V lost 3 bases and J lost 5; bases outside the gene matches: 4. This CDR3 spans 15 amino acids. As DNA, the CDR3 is TGTGCCAGCTCACCTAGCGGGGGGACAAACAATGAGCAGTTCTTC. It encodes CASSPSGGTNNEQFF.

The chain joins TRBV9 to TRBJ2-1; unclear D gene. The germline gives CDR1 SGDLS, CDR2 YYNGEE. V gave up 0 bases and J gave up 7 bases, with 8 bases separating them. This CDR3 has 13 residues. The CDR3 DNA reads TGTGCCAGCAGCGTAGGTCTGCTGAATGAGCAGTTCTTC. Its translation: CASSVGLLNEQFF.

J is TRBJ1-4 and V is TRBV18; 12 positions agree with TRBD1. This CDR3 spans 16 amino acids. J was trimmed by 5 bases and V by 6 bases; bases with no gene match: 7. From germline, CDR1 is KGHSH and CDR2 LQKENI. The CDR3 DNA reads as TGTGCCAGCTCGTCCGGGACAGGGGGCTTCAATGAAAAACTGTTTTTT. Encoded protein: CASSSGTGGFNEKLFF.

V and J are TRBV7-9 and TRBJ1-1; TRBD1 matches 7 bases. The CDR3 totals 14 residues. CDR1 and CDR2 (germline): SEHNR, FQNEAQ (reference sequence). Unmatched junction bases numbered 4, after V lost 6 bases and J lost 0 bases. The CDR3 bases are TGTGCCAGCAGTCCAGGGGGGATGAACACTGAAGCTTTCTTT. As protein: CASSPGGMNTEAFF.

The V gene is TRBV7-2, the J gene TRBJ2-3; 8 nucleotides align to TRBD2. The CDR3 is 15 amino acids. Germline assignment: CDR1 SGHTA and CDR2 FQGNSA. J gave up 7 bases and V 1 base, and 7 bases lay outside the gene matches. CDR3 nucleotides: TGTGCCAGCAGCTTAGAATCGAGCGGGAGAAATACGCAGTATTTT. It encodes CASSLESSGRNTQYF.

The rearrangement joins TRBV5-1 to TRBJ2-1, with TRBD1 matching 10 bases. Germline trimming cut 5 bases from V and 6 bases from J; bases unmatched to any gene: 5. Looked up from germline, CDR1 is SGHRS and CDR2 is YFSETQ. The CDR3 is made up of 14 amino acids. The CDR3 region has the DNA TGCGCCAGCAGTAGGGACAGGGGAATCAATGAGCAGTTCTTC. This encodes CASSRDRGINEQFF.

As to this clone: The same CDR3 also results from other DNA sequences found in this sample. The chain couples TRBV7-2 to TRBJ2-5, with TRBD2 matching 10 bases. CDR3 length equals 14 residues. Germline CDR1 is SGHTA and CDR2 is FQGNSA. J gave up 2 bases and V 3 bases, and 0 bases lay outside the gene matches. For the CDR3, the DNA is TGTGCCAGCAGCTTTAGCGGGGGGCAAGAGACCCAGTACTTC. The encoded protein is CASSFSGGQETQYF.

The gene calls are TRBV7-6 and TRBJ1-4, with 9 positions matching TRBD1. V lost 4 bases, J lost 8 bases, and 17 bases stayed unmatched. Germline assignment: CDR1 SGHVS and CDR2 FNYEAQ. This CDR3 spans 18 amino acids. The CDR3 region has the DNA TGTGCCAGCAGCTCCAAAGGGGACAGGGCGGTCCGGGGGGAAAAACTGTTTTTT. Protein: CASSSKGDRAVRGEKLFF.